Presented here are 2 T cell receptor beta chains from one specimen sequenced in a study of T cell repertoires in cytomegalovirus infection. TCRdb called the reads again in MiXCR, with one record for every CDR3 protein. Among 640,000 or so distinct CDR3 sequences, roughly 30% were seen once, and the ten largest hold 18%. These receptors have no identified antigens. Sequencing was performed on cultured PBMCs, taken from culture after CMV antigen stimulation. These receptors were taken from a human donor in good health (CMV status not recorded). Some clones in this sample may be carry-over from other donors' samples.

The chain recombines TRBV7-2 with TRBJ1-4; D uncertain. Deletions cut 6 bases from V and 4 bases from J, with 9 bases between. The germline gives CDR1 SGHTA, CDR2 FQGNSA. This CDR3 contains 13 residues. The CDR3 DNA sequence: TGTGCCAGCAGTCTGCCGCTTAATGAAAAACTGTTTTTT. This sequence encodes CASSLPLNEKLFF.

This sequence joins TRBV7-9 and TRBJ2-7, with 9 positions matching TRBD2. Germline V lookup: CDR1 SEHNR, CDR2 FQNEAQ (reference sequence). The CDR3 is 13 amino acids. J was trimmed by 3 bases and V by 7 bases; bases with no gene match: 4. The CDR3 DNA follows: TGTGCCAGCAAGCGAGCGGGAGGCTACGAGCAGTACTTC. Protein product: CASKRAGGYEQYF.